This TCR beta chain was sequenced for a study of T-cell reconstitution after alpha-beta-depleted transplantation in children. The authors prepared the TCRbeta library with unique molecular identifiers. TCRdb reanalysed the PCR reads using MiXCR and keeps one entry per CDR3 protein. The sample has approximately 1,000,000 distinct CDR3 sequences, about 30% seen once. General observations from the study: Surviving recipient T cells and intrathymic progenitors accounted for some patients' high TCRbeta diversity at day 60. T-cell counts and diversity at one year post-transplant came mainly from newly produced T cells. About two months after transplant, alpha-beta T cells reportedly came from several hundred expanded graft clones.

This CDR3 comprises 14 residues. V was clipped by 8 bases and J by 3 bases, with 14 bases between them. This clonotype came up a few times. The antigen is undetermined. The sample in question was PBMCs, mostly from graft donor cells, obtained 360 days after TCRalphabeta/CD19-depleted stem cell transplant. V is TRBV12-3 or TRBV12-4 and J is TRBJ1-5; no definite D call. This TCR derives from a boy in the first two years of life who had a stem cell transplant for SCID, so the T cells may come from the graft donor. The CDR3 DNA sequence: TGTGCCAGCGGGTTTGCCCCGAACAATCAGCCCCAGCATTTT. Amino acids: CASGFAPNNQPQHF.